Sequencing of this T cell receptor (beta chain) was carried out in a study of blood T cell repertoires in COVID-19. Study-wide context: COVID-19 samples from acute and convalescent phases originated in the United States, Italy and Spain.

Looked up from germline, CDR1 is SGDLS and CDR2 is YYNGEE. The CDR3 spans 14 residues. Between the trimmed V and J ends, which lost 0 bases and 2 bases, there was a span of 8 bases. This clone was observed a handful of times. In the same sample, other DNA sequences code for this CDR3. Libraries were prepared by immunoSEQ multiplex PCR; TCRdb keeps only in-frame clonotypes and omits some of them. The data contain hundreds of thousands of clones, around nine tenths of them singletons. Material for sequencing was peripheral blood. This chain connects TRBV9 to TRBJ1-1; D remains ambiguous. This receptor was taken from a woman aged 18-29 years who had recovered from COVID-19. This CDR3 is CASSVAGDNTEAFF. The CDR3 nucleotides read TGTGCCAGCAGCGTAGCGGGAGATAACACTGAAGCTTTCTTT.